This T cell receptor (beta chain) was sequenced during a study of cytomegalovirus exposure and HLA in healthy donors. Germline-derived CDR1 and CDR2 are MGHDK and SYGVNS. The CDR3 consists of 15 residues. V dropped 2 bases and J dropped 0 bases, with 10 bases sitting between them. The protocol was immunoSEQ multiplex PCR, while the TCRdb copy is restricted to in-frame clones and leaves out a portion. The profile shows about 130,000 clones, approximately 92% of them singletons. The chain couples TRBV25-1 to TRBJ2-5; the D gene is possibly TRBD2 (5 bases). The TCR sequence derives from a young woman in good health and CMV-seronegative. The sample consisted of PBMCs. This chain's CDR3 is CASSEAGDYQETQYF. The CDR3, as DNA: TGTGCCAGCAGTGAAGCGGGTGATTACCAAGAGACCCAGTACTTC. The full variable domain, its missing parts supplied by reference TRBV25-1 and TRBJ2-5, is EADIYQTPRYLVIGTGKKITLECSQTMGHDKMYWYQQDPGMELHLIHYSYGVNSTEKGDLSSESTVSRIRTEHFPLTLESARPSHTSQYLCASSEAGDYQETQYFGPGTRLLVL.